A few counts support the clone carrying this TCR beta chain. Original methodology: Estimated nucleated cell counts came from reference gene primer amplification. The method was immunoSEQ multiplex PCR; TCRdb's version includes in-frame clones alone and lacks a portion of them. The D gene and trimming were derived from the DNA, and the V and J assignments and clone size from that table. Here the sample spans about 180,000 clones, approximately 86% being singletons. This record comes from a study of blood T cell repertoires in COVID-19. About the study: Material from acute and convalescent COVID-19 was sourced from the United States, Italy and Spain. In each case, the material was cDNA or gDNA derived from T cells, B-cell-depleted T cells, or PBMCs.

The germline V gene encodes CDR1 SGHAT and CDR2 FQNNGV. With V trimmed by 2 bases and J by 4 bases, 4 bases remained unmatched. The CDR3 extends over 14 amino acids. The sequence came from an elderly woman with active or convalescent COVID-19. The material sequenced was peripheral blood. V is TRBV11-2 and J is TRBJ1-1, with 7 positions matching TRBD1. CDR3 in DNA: TGTGCCAGCAGCTTACAGGCAGGGGGCACTGAAGCTTTCTTT. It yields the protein CASSLQAGGTEAFF.